A single sample gave rise to the 31 T cell receptor beta chains below, sequenced in a study of T-cell reconstitution after alpha-beta-depleted transplantation in children (dated by TCRdb to the mid-2010s). The library was produced with PCR. The instrument was an Illumina HiSeq 2500. TCR library preparation used molecular barcoding, with unique molecular identifiers applied to normalize quantification of the TCRbeta repertoire. The public reads were run again by TCRdb, first through fastp at Q25 and then through MiXCR, and only productive beta chains were kept. Each entry merges the rows of one CDR3 protein and shows their most common DNA and genes. Within this sample are 700,000 to 950,000 distinct CDR3 sequences, with approximately 15% of them counted one time only. Roughly 5% of the sample rests with the top ten. Reading the label with the study, this specimen's treatment or condition is: allogeneic hematopoietic cell transplantation with graft depleted of TCRalphabeta T cells and CD19 B cells.

The material sequenced was PBMCs, mostly from graft donor cells, taken 360 days after TCRalphabeta/CD19-depleted stem cell transplant. The receptors were sampled from a male patient under 18 who had a stem cell transplant for acute lymphoblastic leukemia, so the T cells may come from the graft donor.

This clonotype was found a few times. This chain joins TRBV27 and TRBJ2-1; D unclear. Germline CDR1 reads MNHEY; CDR2 reads SMNVEV (reference sequence). V was shortened by 4 bases and J by 5 bases, with 9 bases between the two germline ends. The CDR3 loop spans 13 amino acids. In DNA form, the CDR3 reads TGTGCCAGCAGTTATTCCAATAACAATGAGCAGTTCTTC. Encoded protein: CASSYSNNNEQFF.

On this clonotype: The germline gene is not matched at one end of the junction; a read error may be the cause. The chain carries TRBV29-1 and TRBJ2-3; no clear D. CDR1 SQVTM and CDR2 ANQGSEA come from the germline V gene. This CDR3 is built from 14 residues. The CDR3 loop is CRVGDQSRGDTQYF. CDR3 nucleotide sequence: TGCAGAGTTGGTGACCAATCAAGAGGAGATACGCAGTATTTT.

This clonotype has just a few counts. The gene calls are TRBV19 and TRBJ2-7; TRBD2 aligns across 7 bases. Per the germline V gene, CDR1 is LNHDA and CDR2 is SQIVND (reference sequence). With V trimmed by 5 bases and J by 2 bases, 6 bases remained unmatched. CDR3 length equals 14 residues. CDR3 sequence: CASSWRENTYEQYF. Written as DNA, the CDR3 is TGTGCCAGTAGTTGGCGGGAGAACACCTACGAGCAGTACTTC.

There are a few counts of this clonotype. The chain is built from TRBV15 and TRBJ2-1; perhaps TRBD1 as D (6 bases). V was shortened by 1 base and J by 9 bases, with 22 bases between the two germline ends. CDR3 length: 17 residues. The germline V gene has CDR1 LNHNV and CDR2 YYDKDF (reference sequence). CDR3 nucleotides: TGTGCCACCAGCAGAGGGGGGCACGCTTACTCTCTCCGTGAGCAGTTCTTC. It specifies CATSRGGHAYSLREQFF.

The CDR3: CASSPVRTSKGHQLSYEQYF. The CDR3 coding sequence is TGTGCCAGCAGCCCCGTTAGGACTAGCAAGGGCCACCAACTCTCCTACGAGCAGTACTTC. V gene TRBV11-2 combines with J gene TRBJ2-7, with 8 bases fitting TRBD2. The CDR3 covers 20 residues. CDR1 is SGHAT and CDR2 is FQNNGV in the germline V gene. The J segment lost 0 bases and the V segment lost 5 bases, leaving 21 bases of the junction unmatched.

V is TRBV5-1 and J is TRBJ2-7; TRBD1 matches 9 bases. The CDR3 covers 12 residues. With V trimmed by 4 bases and J by 5 bases, 1 base remained unmatched. The germline gives CDR1 SGHRS, CDR2 YFSETQ. DNA for the CDR3: TGCGCCAGCAGCCGGGACAGGGACGAGCAGTACTTC. Protein product: CASSRDRDEQYF.

The rearrangement joins TRBV7-6 to TRBJ2-2, with 10 bases aligning to TRBD2. The V segment lost 2 bases and the J segment 0 bases; nucleotides outside the gene matches: 3. From germline, CDR1 is SGHVS and CDR2 FNYEAQ. The CDR3 has 17 amino acids. The CDR3 loop is CASSLRLAGANTGELFF. The DNA for the CDR3 is TGTGCCAGCAGCTTACGCCTAGCGGGAGCGAACACCGGGGAGCTGTTTTTT.

In this sample, this clonotype turned up a few times. This sequence joins TRBV27 and TRBJ2-7; 7 bases are shared with TRBD2. V was pared by 1 base and J by 3 bases, with 3 bases of the junction left unmatched. The germline V gene encodes CDR1 MNHEY and CDR2 SMNVEV (reference sequence). This CDR3 is 14 amino acids long. The CDR3 DNA is TGTGCCAGCAGTTTATGGGCTAGCGGCTACGAGCAGTACTTC. Residues: CASSLWASGYEQYF.

This clonotype has a handful of counts. The rearrangement joins TRBV20-1 to TRBJ2-3; D may correspond to TRBD1 or TRBD2 (5 bases each). Germline CDR1 is DFQATT and CDR2 is SNEGSKA (reference sequence). Trimming pared 0 bases from V and 0 bases from J, leaving 10 bases between. This CDR3 comprises 15 residues. This chain's CDR3 is CSARDGGPSTDTQYF. The CDR3, as DNA: TGCAGTGCTAGAGATGGGGGTCCTAGCACAGATACGCAGTATTTT.

Only a few counts were recorded for this clonotype. The chain is built from TRBV14 and TRBJ2-7; D possibly corresponds to TRBD2 (6 bases). Germline V gene sequence: CDR1 SGHDN, CDR2 FVKESK. The CDR3 extends over 14 amino acids. V was cut by 4 bases and J by 6 bases, with 16 bases left in between. This CDR3 reads CASSRIRDSIEQYF. DNA for the CDR3: TGTGCCAGCAGCCGAATCCGGGACTCAATCGAGCAGTACTTC. The full variable domain, in which reference TRBV14 and TRBJ2-7 provide the parts outside the CDR3, is EAGVTQFPSHSVIEKGQTVTLRCDPISGHDNLYWYRRVMGKEIKFLLHFVKESKQDESGMPNNRFLAERTGGTYSTLKVQPAELEDSGVYFCASSRIRDSIEQYFGPGTRLTVT.

This clonotype was seen ten or more times. V usage is TRBV5-6 and J usage is TRBJ1-5, with unresolved D. Between the trimmed V and J ends, which lost 0 bases and 7 bases, there was a span of 14 bases. This CDR3 has 15 amino acids. Germline CDR1 SGHDT, CDR2 YYEEEE. The chain's CDR3 is CASSLVSGVGQPQHF. CDR3 nucleotides: TGTGCCAGCAGCTTGGTTTCCGGGGTGGGCCAGCCCCAGCATTTT. The full variable domain, its missing parts supplied by reference TRBV5-6 and TRBJ1-5, is DAGVTQSPTHLIKTRGQQVTLRCSPKSGHDTVSWYQQALGQGPQFIFQYYEEEERQRGNFPDRFSGHQFPNYSSELNVNALLLGDSALYLCASSLVSGVGQPQHFGDGTRLSIL.

The chain combines TRBV15 with TRBJ1-2; no reliable D call. V was cut by 0 bases and J by 4 bases, with 9 bases left in between. The CDR3 has 14 residues. Germline values: CDR1 LNHNV, CDR2 YYDKDF (reference sequence). The CDR3 here is CATSRDPTSYGYTF. CDR3 nucleotide sequence: TGTGCCACCAGCAGAGATCCGACAAGCTATGGCTACACCTTC.

This clonotype appeared a few times. The rearrangement joins TRBV5-1 to TRBJ2-7; weak D call: TRBD2 (6 bases). This CDR3 comprises 14 residues. Germline V gene lookup returns CDR1 SGHRS and CDR2 YFSETQ. V lost 3 bases, J lost 2 bases, and 12 bases lay in between. The CDR3 loop is CASSYLGGTYEQYF. In DNA, the CDR3 is TGCGCCAGCAGCTACCTGGGGGGTACCTACGAGCAGTACTTC.

The genes are TRBV20-1 and TRBJ2-7, with D uncertain. CDR1 is DFQATT, CDR2 SNEGSKA, per germline (reference sequence). The ends were cut back, 8 bases at V and 1 base at J, with 15 bases in the middle. The CDR3 covers 13 residues. Written as DNA, the CDR3 is TGCAGTACTGAAACCGGGTTATCCTACGAGCAGTACTTC. Translating gives CSTETGLSYEQYF.

The rearrangement links TRBV20-1 to TRBJ2-3, with 13 bases aligning to TRBD2. V was clipped by 4 bases and J by 1 base; unmatched bases: 8. Germline CDR1 reads DFQATT; CDR2 reads SNEGSKA (reference sequence). CDR3 length: 17 residues. The CDR3 is CSAIGALAGGRTDTQYF. DNA of the CDR3: TGCAGTGCTATCGGGGCACTAGCGGGAGGGCGCACAGATACGCAGTATTTT.

This clonotype was observed a handful of times. The chain couples TRBV20-1 to TRBJ1-4; TRBD1 aligns across 11 bases. The CDR3 runs to 14 residues. The trim removed 3 bases at V and 7 bases at J, leaving 4 bases unmatched. Germline V lookup: CDR1 DFQATT, CDR2 SNEGSKA (reference sequence). CDR3 region: CSASPGQGGEKLFF. The CDR3 region has the DNA TGCAGTGCTAGCCCGGGACAGGGGGGTGAAAAACTGTTTTTT.

This clonotype has more than one count but fewer than ten. This chain joins TRBV29-1 and TRBJ2-7, with D tentatively TRBD2 (6 bases). V was pared by 0 bases and J by 2 bases, with 14 bases between. This CDR3 contains 15 residues. CDR1 is SQVTM, CDR2 ANQGSEA, per germline. CDR3 in DNA: TGCAGCGTTGAAGATCACCAGGGACTGGCCTACGAGCAGTACTTC. This encodes CSVEDHQGLAYEQYF.

V usage is TRBV12-5 and J usage is TRBJ1-6, with unresolved D. Germline loops: CDR1 LGHNT, CDR2 FRNRAP. The CDR3 extends over 15 amino acids. V lost 4 bases and J lost 0, with 7 bases in between. CDR3 DNA sequence: TGTGCTAGTGGTTCCGGAGACTCCTATAATTCACCCCTCCACTTT. It codes for CASGSGDSYNSPLHF.

This clonotype was seen a handful of times. The rearrangement links TRBV7-9 to TRBJ2-7, with a tentative D call TRBD2 (6 bases). The CDR3 is 15 residues long. Looked up from germline, CDR1 is SEHNR and CDR2 is FQNEAQ (reference sequence). The ends were cut back, 0 bases at V and 5 bases at J, with 14 bases in the middle. In DNA, the CDR3 is TGTGCCAGCAGCTTAGCGGGGGGAATTCAACACGAGCAGTACTTC. Amino acids: CASSLAGGIQHEQYF. The full variable domain, completed using reference TRBV7-9 and TRBJ2-7, is DTGVSQNPRHKITKRGQNVTFRCDPISEHNRLYWYRQTLGQGPEFLTYFQNEAQLEKSRLLSDRFSAERPKGSFSTLEIQRTEQGDSAMYLCASSLAGGIQHEQYFGPGTRLTVT.

There are a few counts of this clonotype. The J gene is TRBJ2-7, the V gene TRBV27; D remains ambiguous. V was shortened by 10 bases and J by 1 base, with 14 bases between the two germline ends. This CDR3 has 13 residues. CDR1 and CDR2 from the germline V gene are MNHEY and SMNVEV (reference sequence). For the CDR3, the DNA is TGTGCCACCAAGGACCTATTATCCTACGAGCAGTACTTC. Protein: CATKDLLSYEQYF.

The rearrangement uses TRBV6-5 and TRBJ2-3; D perhaps matches TRBD1 (6 bases). The germline CDR1 and CDR2 sequences are MNHEY and SVGAGI. The V and J ends lost 8 bases and 2 bases respectively, with 17 bases between them. This CDR3 region has 15 residues. CDR3: CASVGPRGSTDTQYF. DNA of the CDR3: TGTGCCAGCGTTGGGCCTAGGGGGTCCACAGATACGCAGTATTTT.

The chain links TRBV5-1 to TRBJ2-5; D possibly corresponds to TRBD1 (5 bases). V was clipped by 4 bases and J by 5 bases, with 12 bases between them. Germline V gene sequence: CDR1 SGHRS, CDR2 YFSETQ. The CDR3 extends over 13 amino acids. CDR3 residues: CASSQGDRETQYF. The CDR3 bases are TGCGCCAGCAGCCAAGGGGATCGGGAGACCCAGTACTTC.

This clonotype was seen only a few times. V is TRBV5-1 and J is TRBJ2-4; D tentatively fits TRBD1 or TRBD2 (6 bases each). The CDR3 is 14 residues long. V gave up 0 bases and J gave up 8 bases, with 12 bases separating them. Germline assignment: CDR1 SGHRS and CDR2 YFSETQ. CDR3 sequence reads: CASSLEGGLDIQYF. As DNA, the CDR3 is TGCGCCAGCAGCTTGGAAGGGGGGCTGGACATTCAGTACTTC.

This clonotype was counted between two and nine times. The J gene is TRBJ2-6, the V gene TRBV11-3; D uncertain. The CDR3 runs to 15 residues. In germline, CDR1 is SGHNT, CDR2 YENEEA. V lost 1 base and J 0 bases, leaving 4 bases between the germline ends. The CDR3 nucleotides are TGTGCCAGCAGCTTAGCCCCCTCTGGGGCCAACGTCCTGACTTTC. This translates into CASSLAPSGANVLTF.

This clonotype was recorded at least ten times. The V call is TRBV12-3 or TRBV12-4, the J call TRBJ2-5; D is tentatively TRBD1 or TRBD2 (5 bases each). Deletions cut 2 bases from V and 5 bases from J, with 15 bases between. This CDR3 is built from 15 residues. DNA of the CDR3: TGTGCCAGCAGTTTATATCAGGGAGCAAGGGAGACCCAGTACTTC. It codes for CASSLYQGARETQYF.

V and J are TRBV20-1 and TRBJ2-3; 7 positions match TRBD2. Germline trimming cut 0 bases from V and 0 bases from J; bases unmatched to any gene: 18. From germline, CDR1 is DFQATT and CDR2 SNEGSKA (reference sequence). The CDR3 has 20 residues. The CDR3 DNA reads TGCAGTGCTAGAGATGGGCCGCCTAGCGGAGCCCTCCTTAGCACAGATACGCAGTATTTT. Translation gives CSARDGPPSGALLSTDTQYF.

This clonotype was detected ten times or more. The chain employs TRBV24-1 and TRBJ2-5; D is unclear. The germline gives CDR1 KGHDR, CDR2 SFDVKD. V was pared by 6 bases and J by 4 bases, with 5 bases between. This CDR3 contains 11 residues. The CDR3, as DNA: TGTGCCACCAGTAATGGAGAGACCCAGTACTTC. Translating gives CATSNGETQYF.

This clonotype has ten or more counts. The chain couples TRBV4-2 to TRBJ2-4, with D maybe TRBD1 (5 bases). In germline, CDR1 is LGHNA, CDR2 YNFKEQ. Trimming cost V 0 bases and J 1 base, with 16 bases left between them. The CDR3 totals 18 residues. The CDR3 is CASSQDFMGLGAKNIQYF. In DNA form, the CDR3 reads TGTGCCAGCAGCCAAGACTTCATGGGGCTTGGGGCCAAAAACATTCAGTACTTC.

This rearrangement joins TRBV5-1 to TRBJ2-7, with 10 bases fitting TRBD1. CDR3 length: 14 residues. CDR1 is SGHRS and CDR2 is YFSETQ in the germline V gene. The V gene end was trimmed by 4 bases and the J gene end by 2 bases; junction bases not matched to a gene: 3. CDR3 DNA sequence: TGCGCCAGCAGCGACAGGGGGCTCGCCTACGAGCAGTACTTC. This codes for CASSDRGLAYEQYF.

V usage is TRBV28 and J usage is TRBJ1-2, with unresolved D. The CDR3 covers 15 residues. In germline, CDR1 is MDHEN, CDR2 SYDVKM. Trimming left V 6 bases short and J 4 bases short, with 18 bases between. CDR3 in DNA: TGTGCCAGCAGCCGACGGGGATCGCTAACCTATGGCTACACCTTC. Translated: CASSRRGSLTYGYTF.

This clonotype was observed a handful of times. The chain recombines TRBV6-2 or TRBV6-3 with TRBJ2-1, with 14 bases identical to TRBD2. Losses at the gene ends were 7 bases for V and 5 bases for J; bases not matched to a gene: 10. The germline gives CDR1 MNHEY, CDR2 SVGEGT. The CDR3 contains 17 residues. CDR3 sequence reads: CASKRGLAGAAHNEQFF. Here the CDR3 DNA reads TGTGCCAGCAAAAGGGGACTAGCGGGAGCGGCCCACAATGAGCAGTTCTTC.